This TCR beta chain was captured in a study of T-cell reconstitution after alpha-beta-depleted transplantation in children. During its preparation, the TCRbeta library received unique molecular identifiers. TCRdb re-analysed the PCR reads in MiXCR, keeping a single row per CDR3 protein. The profile shows a few hundred thousand distinct CDR3 sequences, 10% of them singletons. The CDR3 covers 14 residues. Trimming shortened V by 5 bases and J by 5 bases, and 15 bases separated the two germline ends. CDR1 is SGHTA, CDR2 FQGTGA, per germline. The sequence came from a human donor who donated a stem cell graft to a child with acute lymphoblastic leukemia. The chain joins TRBV7-3 to TRBJ1-1; D is perhaps TRBD1 (6 bases). The specimen was PBMCs from the stem cell graft donor, collected from the stem cell graft. CDR3 in amino acids: CASSPTGGQTEAFF. Written as DNA, the CDR3 is TGTGCCAGCAGCCCCACCGGGGGCCAAACTGAAGCTTTCTTT.